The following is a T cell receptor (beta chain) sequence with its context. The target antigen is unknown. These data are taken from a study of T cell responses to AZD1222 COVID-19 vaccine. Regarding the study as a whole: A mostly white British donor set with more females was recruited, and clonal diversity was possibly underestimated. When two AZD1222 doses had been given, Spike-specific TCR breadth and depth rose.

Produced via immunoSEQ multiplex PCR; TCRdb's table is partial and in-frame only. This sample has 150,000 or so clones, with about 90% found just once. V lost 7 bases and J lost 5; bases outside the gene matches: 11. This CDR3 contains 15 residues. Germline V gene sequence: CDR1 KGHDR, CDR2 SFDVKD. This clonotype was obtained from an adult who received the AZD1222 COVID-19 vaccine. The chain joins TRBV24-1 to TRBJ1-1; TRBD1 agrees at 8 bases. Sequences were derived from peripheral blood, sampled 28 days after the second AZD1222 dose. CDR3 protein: CATSHGQGVGTEAFF. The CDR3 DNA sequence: TGTGCCACCAGCCATGGACAGGGTGTTGGGACTGAAGCTTTCTTT.